These 5 T cell receptor beta chains share one sample of origin, sequenced in a study of T-cell reconstitution after alpha-beta-depleted transplantation in children. Unique molecular identifiers were incorporated during preparation of the TCRbeta library. Via MiXCR, TCRdb re-called the PCR reads, giving one row per CDR3 protein. The data show a few hundred thousand distinct CDR3 sequences, with 25% to 30% seen just once and under 45% held by the top ten. The input for sequencing was PBMCs, taken before TCRalphabeta/CD19-depleted stem cell transplant. Receptors originate from a boy less than two years old with Wiskott-Aldrich syndrome, due to receive a stem cell transplant.

This clonotype was recorded only once. This chain links TRBV20-1 with TRBJ2-1; D is unclear. Germline CDR1 DFQATT, CDR2 SNEGSKA (reference sequence). V gave up 5 bases and J gave up 12 bases, with 11 bases separating them. The CDR3 contains 10 residues. CDR3 region: CSASHYGQFF. In nucleotides, the CDR3 is TGCAGTGCTTCCCACTATGGGCAGTTCTTC.

The rearrangement uses TRBV18 and TRBJ2-1; 13 nucleotides agree with TRBD2. The CDR3 totals 17 residues. J lost 2 bases, V lost 2 bases, and 3 bases had no gene match. Germline CDR1 and CDR2: KGHSH and LQKENI. This CDR3 reads CASSPAGTSGTYNEQFF. For the CDR3, the DNA is TGTGCCAGCTCACCAGCTGGGACTAGCGGGACCTACAATGAGCAGTTCTTC.

This clonotype was counted a few times. This chain uses TRBV6-1 with TRBJ2-3; possible D gene TRBD1, 5 bases. Trimming removed 0 bases from V and 2 bases from J, with 6 bases in between. The CDR3 spans 14 residues. Germline V gene sequence: CDR1 MNHNS, CDR2 SASEGT. Here the CDR3 reads CASSEAGHTDTQYF. The CDR3 DNA reads TGTGCCAGCAGTGAAGCAGGACACACAGATACGCAGTATTTT.

Written as DNA, the CDR3 is TGTGCCAGCAGCCCTGACCCTTGGTGGCGGGGGATCACAGATACGCAGTATTTT. Encoded protein: CASSPDPWWRGITDTQYF. V usage is TRBV11-2 and J usage is TRBJ2-3, with 7 bases matching TRBD2. The CDR3 length is 18 residues. Trimming cost V 5 bases and J 2 bases; bases outside gene matches: 16. Germline V CDR1 and CDR2: SGHAT, FQNNGV.

The chain uses TRBV28 and TRBJ2-7, with a tentative D call TRBD2 (6 bases). The CDR3 length is 14 residues. CDR1 is MDHEN, CDR2 SYDVKM, per germline. Trimming took off 1 base at V and 4 bases at J, with 11 bases between the two ends. The DNA of the CDR3 is TGTGCCAGCAGTTTATTGCGGGGATCTTACGAGCAGTACTTC. It translates to CASSLLRGSYEQYF.